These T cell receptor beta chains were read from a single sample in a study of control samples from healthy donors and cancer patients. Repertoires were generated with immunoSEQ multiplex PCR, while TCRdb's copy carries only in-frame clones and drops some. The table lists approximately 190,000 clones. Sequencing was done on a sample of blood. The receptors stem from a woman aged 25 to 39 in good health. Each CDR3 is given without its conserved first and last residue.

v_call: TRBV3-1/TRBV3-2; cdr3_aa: ASSPRDRGRNHGYT
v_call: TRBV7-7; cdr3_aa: ASSPRGASTDTQY
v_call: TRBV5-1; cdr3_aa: ASSLVGRRSGELF
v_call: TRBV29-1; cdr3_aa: SGKQGTSTDTQY
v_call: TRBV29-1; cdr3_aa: SVADRALYGYT
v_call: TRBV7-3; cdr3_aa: ASSLGTPRTDTQY
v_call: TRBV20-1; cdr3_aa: SASTRGGRGYTEAF
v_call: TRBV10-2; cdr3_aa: ASRRQGDGNQPQH
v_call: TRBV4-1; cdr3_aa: ASSQGLAGLTGELF
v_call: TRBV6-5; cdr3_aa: ASSYSTVGTDTQY
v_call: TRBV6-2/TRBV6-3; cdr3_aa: ASSYQNRGEAF
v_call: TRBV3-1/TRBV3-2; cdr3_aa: ASSHYTTLTDTQY
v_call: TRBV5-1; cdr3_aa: ASKQGYQETQY
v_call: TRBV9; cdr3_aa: ASSVDSSGANVLT
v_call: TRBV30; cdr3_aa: AWLGQGAENYGYT
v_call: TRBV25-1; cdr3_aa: ASSATGSGNTIY
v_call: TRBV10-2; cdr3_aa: ASSESQGAIGATNEKLF
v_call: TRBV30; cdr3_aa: AWRGGQGNTIY
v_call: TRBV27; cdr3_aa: ASSLVYQGFYT
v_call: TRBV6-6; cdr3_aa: ASSSKGTNYGYT